This T cell receptor (beta chain) was sequenced in a study of blood T cell repertoires in COVID-19. Background on the study: The United States, Italy and Spain provided the acute and convalescent COVID-19 samples. PBMCs, B-cell-depleted T cells, or T cells provided the cDNA or gDNA that made up the material.

Study processing details: Amplification from reference gene primers served as the basis for estimated nucleated cell counts. Generated by immunoSEQ multiplex PCR, the TCRdb table keeps only in-frame clones and is missing some. That table is the source of V, J and clone size, and D and trimming were worked out from the DNA. The sample lists 100,000 or so clones; 80% to 90% were seen once. This clone appeared a few times. The study counted Cohort 3 donors as recovered given two negative PCRs, clearance, or symptom resolution. Germline values: CDR1 MDHEN, CDR2 SYDVKM. V lost 7 bases and J 3 bases, leaving 6 bases between the germline ends. The CDR3 is made up of 11 amino acids.

The sample comprised PBMCs or T cells enriched from blood (not recorded which). The receptor was derived from a woman in her forties or fifties who had recovered from COVID-19. This rearrangement joins TRBV28 to TRBJ1-2, with D possibly being TRBD1 (5 bases). CDR3 residues: CASTGDYGYTF. The CDR3 DNA reads TGTGCCAGCACGGGGGACTATGGCTACACCTTC.